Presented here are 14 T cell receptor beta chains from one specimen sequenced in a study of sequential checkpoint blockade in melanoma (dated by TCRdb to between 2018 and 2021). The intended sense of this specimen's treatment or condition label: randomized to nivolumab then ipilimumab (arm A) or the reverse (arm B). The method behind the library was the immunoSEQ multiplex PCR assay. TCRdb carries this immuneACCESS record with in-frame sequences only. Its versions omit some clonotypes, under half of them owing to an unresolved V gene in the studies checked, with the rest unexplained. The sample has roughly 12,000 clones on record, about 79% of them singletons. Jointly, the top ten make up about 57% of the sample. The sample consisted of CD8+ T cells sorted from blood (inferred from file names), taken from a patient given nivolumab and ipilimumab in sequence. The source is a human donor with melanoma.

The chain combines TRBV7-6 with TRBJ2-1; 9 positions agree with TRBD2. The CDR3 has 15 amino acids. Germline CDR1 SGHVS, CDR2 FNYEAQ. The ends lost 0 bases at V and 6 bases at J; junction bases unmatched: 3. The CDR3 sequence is CASSLASGSGNEQFF. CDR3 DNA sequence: TGTGCCAGCAGCTTAGCTAGCGGGAGTGGCAATGAGCAGTTCTTC. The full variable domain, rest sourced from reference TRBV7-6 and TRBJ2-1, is GAGVSQSPRYKVTKRGQDVALRCDPISGHVSLYWYRQALGQGPEFLTYFNYEAQQDKSGLPNDRFSAERPEGSISTLTIQRTEQRDSAMYRCASSLASGSGNEQFFGPGTRLTVL.

The chain's CDR3 is CSVTGDYTGELFF. For the CDR3, the DNA is TGCAGCGTCACAGGGGATTACACCGGGGAGCTGTTTTTT. The V and J genes are TRBV29-1 and TRBJ2-2; 7 bases align to TRBD1. V shed 6 bases, J shed 3 bases, and the junction held 4 bases outside the gene matches. The CDR3 spans 13 residues. Germline V CDR1 and CDR2: SQVTM, ANQGSEA.

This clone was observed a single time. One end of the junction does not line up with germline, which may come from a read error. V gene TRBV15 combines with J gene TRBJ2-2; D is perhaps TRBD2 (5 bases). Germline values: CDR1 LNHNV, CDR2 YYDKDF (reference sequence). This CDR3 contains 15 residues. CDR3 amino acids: CATIRSGTNTGELFF. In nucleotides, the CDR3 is TGTGCCACCATCAGAAGCGGAACGAACACCGGGGAGCTGTTTTTT. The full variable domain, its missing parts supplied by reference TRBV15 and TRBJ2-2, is DAMVIQNPRYQVTQFGKPVTLSCSQTLNHNVMYWYQQKSSQAPKLLFHYYDKDFNNEADTPDNFQSRRPNTSFCFLDIRSPGLGDTAMYLCATIRSGTNTGELFFGEGSRLTVL.

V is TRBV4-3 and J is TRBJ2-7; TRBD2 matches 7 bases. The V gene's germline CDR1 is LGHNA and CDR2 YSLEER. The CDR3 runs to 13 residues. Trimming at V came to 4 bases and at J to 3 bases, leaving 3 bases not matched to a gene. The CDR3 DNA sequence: TGCGCCAGCAGCCTAGGGACTATCTACGAGCAGTACTTC. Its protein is CASSLGTIYEQYF.

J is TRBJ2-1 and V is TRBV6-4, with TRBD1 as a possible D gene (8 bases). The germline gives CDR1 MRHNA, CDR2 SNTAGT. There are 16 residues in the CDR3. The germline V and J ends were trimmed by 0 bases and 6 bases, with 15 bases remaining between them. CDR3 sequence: CASSDSRTGRVNEQFF. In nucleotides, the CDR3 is TGTGCCAGCAGTGACTCGCGGACAGGGAGGGTCAATGAGCAGTTCTTC.

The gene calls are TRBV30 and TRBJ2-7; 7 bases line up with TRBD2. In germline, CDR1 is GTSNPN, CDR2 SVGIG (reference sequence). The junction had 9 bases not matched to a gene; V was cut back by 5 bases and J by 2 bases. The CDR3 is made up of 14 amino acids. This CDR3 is CAWGGLGYPYEQYF. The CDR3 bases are TGTGCCTGGGGTGGACTAGGGTACCCCTACGAGCAGTACTTC.

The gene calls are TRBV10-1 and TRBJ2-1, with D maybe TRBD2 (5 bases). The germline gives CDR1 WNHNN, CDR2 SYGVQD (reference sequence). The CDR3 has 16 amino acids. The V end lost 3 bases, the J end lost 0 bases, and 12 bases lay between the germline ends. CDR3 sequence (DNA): TGCGCCAGCAGTGACCCTAGCAACTACTCCTACAATGAGCAGTTCTTC. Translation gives CASSDPSNYSYNEQFF.

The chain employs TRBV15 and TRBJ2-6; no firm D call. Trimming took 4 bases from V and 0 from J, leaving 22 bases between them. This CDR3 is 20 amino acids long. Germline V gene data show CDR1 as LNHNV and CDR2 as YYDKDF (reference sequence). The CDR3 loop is CATSTPTLGRLDSGANVLTF. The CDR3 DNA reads TGTGCCACCAGCACTCCCACGCTGGGCAGATTAGACTCTGGGGCCAACGTCCTGACTTTC.

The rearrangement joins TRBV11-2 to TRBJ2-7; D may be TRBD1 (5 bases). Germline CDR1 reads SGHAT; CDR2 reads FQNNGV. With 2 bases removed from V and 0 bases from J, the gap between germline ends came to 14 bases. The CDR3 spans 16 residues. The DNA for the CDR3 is TGTGCCAGCAGCTTACCATTGACAGTATCCTCCTACGAGCAGTACTTC. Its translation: CASSLPLTVSSYEQYF.

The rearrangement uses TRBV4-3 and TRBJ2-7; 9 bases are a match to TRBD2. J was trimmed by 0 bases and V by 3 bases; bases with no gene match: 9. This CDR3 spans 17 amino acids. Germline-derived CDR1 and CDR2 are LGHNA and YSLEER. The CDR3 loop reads CASSHLLAGTSSYEQYF. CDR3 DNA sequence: TGCGCCAGCAGCCACCTCCTAGCGGGAACCAGCTCCTACGAGCAGTACTTC.

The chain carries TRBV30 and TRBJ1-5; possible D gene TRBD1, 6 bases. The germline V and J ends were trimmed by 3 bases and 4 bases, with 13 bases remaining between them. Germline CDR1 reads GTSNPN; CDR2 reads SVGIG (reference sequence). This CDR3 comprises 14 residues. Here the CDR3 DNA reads TGTGCCTGGAGCTATCGAGGGGGAAATCAGCCCCAGCATTTT. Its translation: CAWSYRGGNQPQHF.

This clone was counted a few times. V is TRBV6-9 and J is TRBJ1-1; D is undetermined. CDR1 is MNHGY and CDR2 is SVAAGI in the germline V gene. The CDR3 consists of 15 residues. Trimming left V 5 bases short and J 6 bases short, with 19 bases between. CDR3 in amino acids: CASSPVEGLGSEAFF. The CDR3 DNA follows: TGTGCCAGCAGTCCCGTGGAGGGTCTGGGATCTGAAGCTTTCTTT.

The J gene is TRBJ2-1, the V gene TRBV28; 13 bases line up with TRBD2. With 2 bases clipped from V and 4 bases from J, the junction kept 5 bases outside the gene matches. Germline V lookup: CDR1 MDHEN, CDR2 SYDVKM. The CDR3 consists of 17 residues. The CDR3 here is CASSLRTSGSQYNEQFF. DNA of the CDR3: TGTGCCAGCAGTTTAAGGACTAGCGGGAGCCAGTACAATGAGCAGTTCTTC. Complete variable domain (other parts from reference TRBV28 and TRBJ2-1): DVKVTQSSRYLVKRTGEKVFLECVQDMDHENMFWYRQDPGLGLRLIYFSYDVKMKEKGDIPEGYSVSREKKERFSLILESASTNQTSMYLCASSLRTSGSQYNEQFFGPGTRLTVL.

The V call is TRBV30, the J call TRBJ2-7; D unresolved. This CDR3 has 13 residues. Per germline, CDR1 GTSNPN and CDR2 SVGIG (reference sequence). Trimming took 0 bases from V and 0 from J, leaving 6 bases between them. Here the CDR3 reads CAWSVFSSYEQYF. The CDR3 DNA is TGTGCCTGGAGTGTATTTAGCTCCTACGAGCAGTACTTC.